The 16 T cell receptor beta chains in this list originate from one sample, sequenced in a study of T cell responses to AZD1222 COVID-19 vaccine. The data were produced by immunoSEQ multiplex PCR, yet TCRdb's version contains in-frame clones alone and is incomplete. The profile covers 150,000 to 200,000 clones, with roughly nine tenths appearing a single time and more than 1.3% taken by the ten largest. The sample here was peripheral blood, taken on day 0 of AZD1222 vaccination. The receptors were sampled from an adult in good health.

The V and J genes are TRBV27 and TRBJ2-5, with TRBD1 matching 10 bases. The CDR3 runs to 17 residues. Germline CDR1 reads MNHEY; CDR2 reads SMNVEV (reference sequence). With V trimmed by 5 bases and J by 5 bases, 14 bases remained unmatched. The CDR3 bases are TGTGCCAGCAGTGCATCCCGGGGACAGGGGCGCCGGGAGACCCAGTACTTC. Protein product: CASSASRGQGRRETQYF.

The rearrangement uses TRBV3-1 (or the pseudogene TRBV3-2) and TRBJ1-1; 11 bases are shared with TRBD1. Trimming removed 4 bases from V and 4 bases from J; junction bases left unmatched: 8. The CDR3 spans 16 residues. CDR1 and CDR2 (germline): LGHDT, YNNKEL (reference sequence). CDR3 sequence: CASSPRDRGLGTEAFF. The CDR3 DNA sequence: TGTGCCAGCAGCCCCCGGGACAGGGGGTTGGGCACTGAAGCTTTCTTT.

This clone was observed a single time. V usage is TRBV28 and J usage is TRBJ1-1, with unresolved D. Looked up from germline, CDR1 is MDHEN and CDR2 is SYDVKM. The V and J ends lost 5 bases and 0 bases respectively, with 10 bases between them. The CDR3 runs 14 residues. As DNA, the CDR3 is TGTGCCAGCAGTCCGCGCGTTATGAACACTGAAGCTTTCTTT. It yields the protein CASSPRVMNTEAFF.

A single count supports this clone. At the DNA level, this CDR3 is encoded by other sequences in the same sample as well. The V call is TRBV6-5, the J call TRBJ1-2; D not resolved. Germline CDR1 is MNHEY and CDR2 is SVGAGI. V lost 2 bases, J lost 8 bases, and 6 bases lay in between. The CDR3 sequence is 11 residues long. CDR3 sequence: CASSYLGGYTF. The CDR3 bases are TGTGCCAGCAGTTACCTTGGGGGCTACACCTTC.

The gene calls are TRBV29-1 and TRBJ2-3; TRBD1 matches at 8 bases. The CDR3 extends over 17 amino acids. Germline values: CDR1 SQVTM, CDR2 ANQGSEA. The V gene end was trimmed by 7 bases and the J gene end by 0 bases; junction bases not matched to a gene: 15. Here the CDR3 reads CSALQGDNFYSTDTQYF. The CDR3 region has the DNA TGCAGCGCGTTACAGGGGGACAACTTTTATAGCACAGATACGCAGTATTTT.

This sequence joins TRBV7-3 and TRBJ1-6; D unresolved. The CDR3 spans 17 residues. Per the germline V gene, CDR1 is SGHTA and CDR2 is FQGTGA. V dropped 2 bases and J dropped 0 bases, with 11 bases sitting between them. The chain's CDR3 is CASSLDHAGSYNSPLHF. The CDR3 DNA follows: TGTGCCAGCAGCTTAGACCATGCCGGCTCCTATAATTCACCCCTCCACTTT.

The rearrangement uses TRBV7-2 and TRBJ1-4; 10 nucleotides align to TRBD1. CDR3 size: 15 residues. The germline V gene encodes CDR1 SGHTA and CDR2 FQGNSA. V lost 5 bases and J lost 8; bases outside the gene matches: 8. The CDR3 loop is CASSTSGTGVEKLFF. In DNA form, the CDR3 reads TGTGCCAGCAGCACCTCAGGGACAGGGGTCGAAAAACTGTTTTTT.

The V and J genes are TRBV5-1 and TRBJ1-5; 8 bases line up with TRBD1. CDR3 length: 22 residues. J gave up 0 bases and V 4 bases, and 24 bases lay outside the gene matches. CDR1 and CDR2 from the germline V gene are SGHRS and YFSETQ. In DNA form, the CDR3 reads TGCGCCAGCAGCCCGGACGACCGACAGGGGATTGCCTGCTTGAGTAGCAATCAGCCCCAGCATTTT. It specifies CASSPDDRQGIACLSSNQPQHF.

The chain combines TRBV27 with TRBJ2-7; D remains unclear. The CDR3 loop spans 11 amino acids. The germline V gene has CDR1 MNHEY and CDR2 SMNVEV (reference sequence). V was clipped by 5 bases and J by 2 bases, with 4 bases between them. CDR3 sequence (DNA): TGTGCCAGCAGTGGAACCTACGAGCAGTACTTC. Encoded protein: CASSGTYEQYF.

V gene TRBV7-8 combines with J gene TRBJ1-3; 8 bases fit TRBD1. V lost 3 bases and J lost 0; bases outside the gene matches: 10. There are 18 residues in the CDR3. The germline CDR1 and CDR2 sequences are SGHVS and FQNEAQ. The CDR3 here is CASSLTATGAFSGNTIYF. As DNA, the CDR3 is TGTGCCAGCAGCTTGACTGCGACAGGGGCTTTCTCTGGAAACACCATATATTTT.

The chain has TRBV6-4 and TRBJ2-3; 7 bases are a match to TRBD1. Germline V lookup: CDR1 MRHNA, CDR2 SNTAGT. V lost 5 bases, J lost 2 bases, and 7 bases stayed unmatched. This CDR3 comprises 15 residues. CDR3 amino acids: CASSSGEGATDTQYF. The CDR3 nucleotides are TGTGCCAGCAGTAGCGGAGAGGGGGCCACAGATACGCAGTATTTT.

This clone was recorded only once. This sequence joins TRBV28 and TRBJ1-1, with 7 bases matching TRBD1. Germline CDR1 is MDHEN and CDR2 is SYDVKM. V trimming: 1 base; J trimming: 2 bases; junction bases outside the gene matches: 13. The CDR3 covers 18 residues. CDR3 residues: CASSLFSLKGQRNTEAFF. The CDR3 nucleotides are TGTGCCAGCAGTTTATTCTCCCTCAAGGGACAGAGAAACACTGAAGCTTTCTTT.

In its sample, this clone was seen once. The chain has TRBV5-6 and TRBJ2-7; D not resolved. This CDR3 spans 13 amino acids. The germline V and J ends were trimmed by 3 bases and 0 bases, with 7 bases remaining between them. Germline assignment: CDR1 SGHDT and CDR2 YYEEEE. CDR3 region: CASSYLPSYEQYF. The CDR3 coding sequence is TGTGCCAGCAGCTATCTTCCCTCCTACGAGCAGTACTTC.

This chain connects TRBV29-1 to TRBJ1-4; 7 bases match TRBD1. Germline CDR1 and CDR2: SQVTM and ANQGSEA. The CDR3 spans 12 residues. With 7 bases clipped from V and 8 bases from J, the junction kept 7 bases outside the gene matches. The CDR3 region has the DNA TGCAGCGGAAGGGACAGTAAAGAAAAACTGTTTTTT. Amino acids: CSGRDSKEKLFF.

The chain links TRBV7-8 to TRBJ2-1; D unresolved. CDR1 and CDR2 (germline): SGHVS, FQNEAQ. The CDR3 has 14 amino acids. V shed 1 base and J shed 2 bases, with 6 bases lying between them. The CDR3 region is CASSLERTYNEQFF. CDR3 in DNA: TGTGCCAGCAGCTTAGAGCGAACCTACAATGAGCAGTTCTTC. The full variable domain, in which reference TRBV7-8 and TRBJ2-1 provide the parts outside the CDR3, is GAGVSQSPRYKVAKRGQDVALRCDPISGHVSLFWYQQALGQGPEFLTYFQNEAQLDKSGLPSDRFFAERPEGSVSTLKIQRTQQEDSAVYLCASSLERTYNEQFFGPGTRLTVL.

This clone was counted a single time. V usage is TRBV28 and J usage is TRBJ1-4, with 7 bases fitting TRBD1. This CDR3 is built from 14 residues. Germline assignment: CDR1 MDHEN and CDR2 SYDVKM. V lost 10 bases, J lost 7 bases, and 12 bases stayed unmatched. CDR3 residues: CATYEQGSFEKLFF. The CDR3 nucleotides are TGTGCCACCTACGAACAGGGGAGTTTTGAAAAACTGTTTTTT.